There are many counts of the clone carrying this TCR beta chain. The antigen remains unidentified. In the library, individual cDNA molecules carried attached unique molecular identifiers. TCRdb passed the 5' RACE reads through MiXCR, listing each CDR3 protein once. There are roughly 80,000 distinct CDR3 sequences in the sample; 5% to 6.5% occur only once, and about 7.5% lies in the top ten. With 5 bases clipped from V and 5 bases from J, the junction kept 6 bases outside the gene matches. The germline V gene has CDR1 MNHEY and CDR2 SVGAGI. This CDR3 region has 13 residues. The record originates from a study of early T cells in non-severe SARS-CoV-2 infection. For the study at large: Sequenced material consisted of bulk RNA (from unsorted whole blood), and chains were unpaired.

Broader study findings: Lookups in VDJdb leaned toward anti-spike CD8 responses and missed private and CD4 specificities.

V is TRBV6-5 and J is TRBJ2-7; 7 positions agree with TRBD1. Specimen: whole blood. The origin of this receptor is an adult who was a healthcare worker with PCR-confirmed SARS-CoV-2 infection or an uninfected control (not recorded which). The CDR3 protein is CASSIDRVNEQYF. The CDR3 DNA sequence: TGTGCCAGCAGTATCGACAGGGTCAACGAGCAGTACTTC.